These T cell receptor beta chains were read from a single sample in a study of blood T cell repertoires in COVID-19. Produced via immunoSEQ multiplex PCR; TCRdb's table is partial and in-frame only. The sample shows 23,000 or so clones, about 82% of them seen only once. Sample: peripheral blood. Receptors originate from a human donor with active COVID-19. The donor label of this sample is uncertain. Both conserved end residues are part of each CDR3. D genes are given only for firm matches. Where a row states a size, it is once, few, many or the class of an expanded clone; other rows omit it.

j_call | clone_size | v_call | d_call | cdr3_nt | cdr3_aa
TRBJ2-3 | . | TRBV11-3 | TRBD1 | TGTGCCAGCAGCTTAGGACGACAGGGGGCAGAGACAGATACGCAGTATTTT | CASSLGRQGAETDTQYF
TRBJ2-1 | . | TRBV5-8 | TRBD1 | TGTGCCAGCAGCTCGGGACAGGGGGCGCGCGATGAGCAGTTCTTC | CASSSGQGARDEQFF
TRBJ1-5 | . | TRBV27 | . | TGTGCCAGCAGTTTTGAGGCAGGGAATCAGCCCCAGCATTTT | CASSFEAGNQPQHF
TRBJ2-5 | . | TRBV6-1 | . | TGTGCCAGCAGTGAAGTGGCGACCCAGTACTTC | CASSEVATQYF
TRBJ1-5 | . | TRBV12-5 | . | TGTGCTAGTGGTTGGACAGCCCCGAGCAATCAGCCCCAGCATTTT | CASGWTAPSNQPQHF
TRBJ2-2 | once | TRBV27 | . | TGTGCCAGCAGTCCGTCTACGGTTCGGGAGCTGTTTTTT | CASSPSTVRELFF
TRBJ2-7 | . | TRBV2 | TRBD2 | TGTGCCAGCAGTGAAGGTCCGGGACTAGTTGACGAGCAGTACTTC | CASSEGPGLVDEQYF
TRBJ1-5 | . | TRBV10-2 | TRBD1 | TGCGCCAGCAGCCCAGCCCGGACAGGGGATAGCAATCAGCCCCAGCATTTT | CASSPARTGDSNQPQHF
TRBJ2-5 | . | TRBV5-1 | TRBD1 | TGCGCCAGCAGCTTGGTGCCATCGACAGGGGGTAAAGAGACCCAGTACTTC | CASSLVPSTGGKETQYF
TRBJ2-7 | . | TRBV5-4 | . | TGTGCCAGCGGAGAGAACAGGGTTGGCTATAGTTCCTACGAGCAGTACTTC | CASGENRVGYSSYEQYF
TRBJ2-3 | . | TRBV5-4 | . | TGTGCCAGCAGCTTGGCAGGTAGCACAGATACGCAGTATTTT | CASSLAGSTDTQYF
TRBJ2-7 | . | TRBV9 | . | TGTGCCAGCAGCGTAGTGTCTAGGGGGATTGGGGAGCAGTACTTC | CASSVVSRGIGEQYF
TRBJ2-7 | . | TRBV7-2 | . | TGTGCCAGCAGCTTTATGGGGAGGAACGAGCAGTACTTC | CASSFMGRNEQYF
TRBJ2-5 | . | TRBV6-5 | TRBD2 | TGTGCCAGCAGTTACCTCCTAGCGGGGGTAGAGACCCAGTACTTC | CASSYLLAGVETQYF